The sequence of this T cell receptor beta chain was determined in a study of shared clonotypes between healthy human individuals (dated by TCRdb to between 2020 and 2021). For the wider study: Three men and two women, aged 18 to 49 years, made up the cohort. For each donor, three plates each were used for CD4 naive and CD4 memory, two plates were used for CD8 naive, and one plate was used for CD8 memory. To estimate repertoire size and how much clonotype sharing occurs between individuals, the study deeply sequenced the blood TCR repertoires of several healthy adults. Different laboratories and diverse techniques were used to prepare libraries and sequence TCR repertoires, to increase sequencing depth and limit assay-specific biases. Per donor, leukapheresis produced somewhere between about 0.85 and 9.5 billion PBMCs.

The paper as a whole reports these results and caveats: Across a few donors, roughly 5% of naive CD4, roughly 3.5% of naive CD8, under 2.5% of memory CD4, and about 0.44% of memory CD8 clonotypes were shared. Because the study included only a small number of donors, the genetic and exposure-history diversity represented was limited. Pairwise subsampling led to the expectation that sequencing depth would affect the degree of clonotype sharing among donors. Incomplete sequencing was indicated by rarefaction of sorted-subset datasets, despite the large sequencing depth. Naive subsets generally had larger estimated clonotype richness than memory subsets. Sampling was restricted to blood, and TCR repertoires in tissue are likely to differ from TCR repertoires in blood. Higher generation probabilities were observed for clonotypes shared by all four sorted-subset donors than for non-shared clonotypes.

Worth noting for this clone: Its antigen is unknown. No base-level quality is on record; no much larger clone is a single base apart.

V is shortened by 5 bases, J by 7 bases, and the region joining them spans 12 bases. Including the terminal cysteine and phenylalanine, the CDR3 comprises 12 residues. The read is trimmed to its CDR3 DNA, 36 bases read in frame from base 1. Sequences MNHEY (CDR1) and SMNVEV (CDR2) are obtained from the germline V gene (reference sequence). The donors were healthy, HIV-negative adults with no recently reported acute infections or vaccinations. Every donor was a Caucasian adult residing in Nashville, Tennessee, USA. CD4+ T cells were enriched by magnetic negative selection; naive cells were then positively selected on CD45RA, and the negative fraction formed the memory subset. After blood collection by leukapheresis, PBMCs were isolated using Ficoll-Histopaque density gradient centrifugation and then cryopreserved in the vapor phase of liquid nitrogen. Analytical flow cytometry was used to check the purity and quantity of every magnetically sorted T cell population. Genomic DNA was isolated from every sorted fraction and measured by UV absorbance on a Nanodrop 2000c.

Using the deep immunoSEQ assay, multiplex PCR amplified TCR CDR3 regions from genomic DNA. For each cell subset, the extracted genomic DNA was distributed evenly across all wells of several immunoSEQ 96-well plates, and each plate served as one replicate. For sorted subsets, around 200 ng genomic DNA, equal to some 30,000 T cell genomes, was loaded into each replicate PCR. The purified libraries were quantified using a Qubit 3.0 fluorometer, sized with a Bioanalyzer 2100, and then quantified again using the KAPA Library Quantification kit. Every immunoSEQ 96-well plate was sequenced on a dedicated single-read 150-cycle Illumina NextSeq 550 flow cell. The paper's processing steps were these. The immunoSEQ output contained only junctional sequences without quality scores, so filtering could not match that applied to full-length reads. Sequences were annotated with PyIR, a Python wrapper for IgBLAST v1.9, using IMGT germline references to assign V/J genes and CDR3. Reads with weak V/J assignments (E-value above 1e-6), missing CDR3, stop codons, out-of-frame junctions, or ambiguous translated residues were removed. V3J clonotypes were defined by identical inferred V gene, J gene, and CDR3 amino acid sequence. Percentage overlap between repertoires was computed as shared unique clonotypes divided by the size of the smaller repertoire. RTK rarefaction, the Chao1 estimator, and Recon v2.1 estimates of unobserved clonotypes were used to assess repertoire richness. Generation probabilities were computed with OLGA for all TCRbeta clonotypes obtained by the gDNA method from a few donors. TCRdb mirrors the immuneACCESS table, restricted to in-frame sequences. Some clones are absent from its copies; in checked studies, under half trace to an unresolved V gene, and the reason for the others is unknown. That table furnishes V, J and clone size, whereas the DNA furnished D and trimming. This sample comprises about 660,000 clones, around two thirds of them detected only once. Over 1.5% of the sample is taken by the ten largest.

The receptor was derived from a woman aged 25 to 39 in good health. The chain is assembled from TRBV27 and TRBJ2-7; the D gene identity is not certain. The sequenced material came from memory CD4+ T cells sorted from blood. Interpreted using the paper, the cell subset or site label stands for: CD45RA-negative fraction. The CDR3 reads CASSGLYGEQYF. The base sequence is TGTGCCAGCAGTGGCCTGTACGGGGAGCAGTACTTC.